Presented here are 22 T cell receptor beta chains from one specimen sequenced in a study of cytomegalovirus exposure and HLA in healthy donors. Profiling relied on immunoSEQ multiplex PCR, and the TCRdb table lists in-frame clones only, not all of them. The sample records 200,000 or so clones, over 80% being singletons. Sequenced material: PBMCs. The receptor source for this set is a woman under 30 in good health and CMV-seronegative.

J is TRBJ2-1 and V is TRBV6-6, with TRBD1 matching 7 bases. Trimming took 4 bases from V and 9 from J; bases not matched to a gene: 9. CDR3 size: 14 residues. CDR1 is MNHNY and CDR2 is SVGAGI in the germline V gene (reference sequence). CDR3 nucleotide sequence: TGTGCCAGCAGTTCGACAGGGATAGTCAGTGAGCAGTTCTTC. It translates to CASSSTGIVSEQFF.

CDR3 DNA: TGTGCCATCAGTGGGGACACATATGGCTACACCTTC. It yields the protein CAISGDTYGYTF. The V gene is TRBV10-3, the J gene TRBJ1-2; weak D call: TRBD1 (6 bases). From germline, CDR1 is ENHRY and CDR2 SYGVKD. The V and J ends lost 4 bases and 5 bases respectively, with 8 bases between them. The CDR3 is 12 residues long.

This chain uses TRBV5-8 with TRBJ2-7; 8 positions match TRBD2. Germline loops: CDR1 SGHTS, CDR2 YDEGEE. V gave up 4 bases and J gave up 6 bases; unmatched junction bases: 9. The CDR3 spans 14 residues. The CDR3 is CASSRGGPAGEQYF. CDR3 DNA sequence: TGTGCCAGCAGCCGGGGGGGACCCGCGGGCGAGCAGTACTTC.

This rearrangement joins TRBV28 to TRBJ1-5; D remains ambiguous. The V gene's germline CDR1 is MDHEN and CDR2 SYDVKM. The V end was cut by 3 bases, the J end by 1 base, with 7 bases between. This CDR3 region has 14 residues. CDR3 sequence: CASSLAESNQPQHF. CDR3 in DNA: TGTGCCAGCAGTTTGGCGGAAAGCAATCAGCCCCAGCATTTT.

The rearrangement joins TRBV5-1 to TRBJ2-3; 9 nucleotides align to TRBD2. The V and J ends lost 5 bases and 2 bases, in that order; junction bases with no gene match: 6. This CDR3 has 15 residues. Germline CDR1 reads SGHRS; CDR2 reads YFSETQ. The CDR3 DNA sequence: TGCGCCAGCAGGCTTAGCGGGAGCCCCACAGATACGCAGTATTTT. Its protein product is CASRLSGSPTDTQYF.

The rearrangement links TRBV9 to TRBJ2-6; 8 bases match TRBD1. CDR1 SGDLS and CDR2 YYNGEE come from the germline V gene. CDR3 size: 15 residues. Trimming cost V 6 bases and J 3 bases; bases outside gene matches: 5. CDR3 region: CASKTGDGGANVLTF. CDR3 coding DNA: TGTGCCAGCAAGACAGGGGATGGTGGGGCCAACGTCCTGACTTTC.

The chain carries TRBV19 and TRBJ2-3; TRBD2 matches at 10 bases. The length of the CDR3 is 19 residues. V lost 9 bases and J lost 5; bases outside the gene matches: 23. Germline CDR1 LNHDA, CDR2 SQIVND (reference sequence). CDR3 sequence (DNA): TGTGCCAGCCCTAAGGGGGCTAGCGGGAGCCGGAATGGGGTAGATACGCAGTATTTT. It codes for CASPKGASGSRNGVDTQYF.

The chain has TRBV11-2 and TRBJ1-2; D remains unclear. The V gene's germline CDR1 is SGHAT and CDR2 FQNNGV. The length of the CDR3 is 14 residues. The V end was cut by 1 base, the J end by 0 bases, with 6 bases between. The chain's CDR3 is CASSLGHPNYGYTF. Here the CDR3 DNA reads TGTGCCAGCAGCTTAGGGCACCCTAACTATGGCTACACCTTC.

The chain uses TRBV28 and TRBJ1-2; maybe TRBD1 (6 bases). Germline V gene sequence: CDR1 MDHEN, CDR2 SYDVKM. The CDR3 is made up of 13 amino acids. V shed 6 bases and J shed 2 bases, with 10 bases lying between them. As DNA, the CDR3 is TGTGCCAGCAGGAGCGGACAGAACTATGGCTACACCTTC. It codes for CASRSGQNYGYTF.

The chain couples TRBV6-5 to TRBJ1-2; no definite D call. In germline, CDR1 is MNHEY, CDR2 SVGAGI. This CDR3 comprises 13 residues. The V gene lost 4 bases and the J gene lost 7 bases, with 13 bases spanning the gap. The CDR3 here is CASSSPNNLGYTF. In DNA, the CDR3 is TGTGCCAGCAGTTCCCCAAACAATCTTGGCTACACCTTC.

The rearrangement joins TRBV7-9 to TRBJ1-2; 7 bases fit TRBD1. This CDR3 contains 19 residues. Germline CDR1 is SEHNR and CDR2 is FQNEAQ (reference sequence). V lost 1 base to trimming and J lost 0 bases; unmatched junction nucleotides: 14. The CDR3 sequence is CASSLGRGLPTYSNYGYTF. In DNA, the CDR3 is TGTGCCAGCAGCTTAGGTAGGGGGCTTCCTACCTATTCTAACTATGGCTACACCTTC.

The rearrangement uses TRBV6-1 and TRBJ1-3; 7 bases agree with TRBD1. The CDR3 has 15 residues. Germline lookup yields CDR1 MNHNS and CDR2 SASEGT. The V gene end was trimmed by 3 bases and the J gene end by 2 bases; junction bases not matched to a gene: 4. The CDR3 DNA reads as TGTGCCAGCAGTGAGGACAGGCGGACTGGAAACACCATATATTTT. It codes for CASSEDRRTGNTIYF.

This chain connects TRBV6-5 to TRBJ1-1; 8 nucleotides match TRBD1. CDR1 MNHEY and CDR2 SVGAGI come from the germline V gene. CDR3 length: 16 amino acids. V was pared by 1 base and J by 4 bases, with 8 bases of the junction left unmatched. The CDR3 sequence: CASSYLAGGAVTEAFF. CDR3 coding DNA: TGTGCCAGCAGTTACTTGGCAGGGGGCGCGGTCACTGAAGCTTTCTTT.

The rearrangement joins TRBV6-5 to TRBJ1-5, with D maybe TRBD1 (5 bases). CDR1 is MNHEY, CDR2 SVGAGI, per germline. V gave up 7 bases and J gave up 0 bases, with 10 bases separating them. This CDR3 has 14 residues. CDR3 region: CASKGSYSNQPQHF. The DNA of the CDR3 is TGTGCCAGCAAGGGGTCATATAGCAATCAGCCCCAGCATTTT.

This chain links TRBV28 with TRBJ1-1; D not certain. Germline CDR1 and CDR2: MDHEN and SYDVKM. V was pared by 2 bases and J by 5 bases, with 9 bases between. This CDR3 is built from 13 residues. CDR3 residues: CASSLVRVTEAFF. The CDR3 nucleotides are TGTGCCAGCAGTTTAGTTAGAGTAACTGAAGCTTTCTTT.

The rearrangement joins TRBV7-2 to TRBJ1-3; D uncertain. CDR1 and CDR2 (germline): SGHTA, FQGNSA. The ends were cut back, 0 bases at V and 0 bases at J, with 6 bases in the middle. CDR3 size: 15 residues. The CDR3 loop is CASSLAGSSGNTIYF. CDR3 bases: TGTGCCAGCAGCTTAGCCGGGAGCTCTGGAAACACCATATATTTT.

The J gene is TRBJ2-2, the V gene TRBV7-6; D unclear. CDR3 length: 14 amino acids. Germline CDR1 reads SGHVS; CDR2 reads FNYEAQ. V shed 3 bases and J shed 2 bases, with 7 bases lying between them. CDR3 DNA sequence: TGTGCCAGCAGCTTCGCTAGAAACACCGGGGAGCTGTTTTTT. Its translation: CASSFARNTGELFF. Combining the CDR3 with reference TRBV7-6 and TRBJ2-2 gives the whole variable domain GAGVSQSPRYKVTKRGQDVALRCDPISGHVSLYWYRQALGQGPEFLTYFNYEAQQDKSGLPNDRFSAERPEGSISTLTIQRTEQRDSAMYRCASSFARNTGELFFGEGSRLTVL.

The genes are TRBV5-8 and TRBJ2-7; 7 bases map to TRBD1. V lost 1 base and J lost 1; bases outside the gene matches: 8. The CDR3 sequence is 16 residues long. Germline V gives CDR1 SGHTS, CDR2 YDEGEE. The CDR3 DNA is TGTGCCAGCAGCTTGTTAACAGGGGTAAATTCCTACGAGCAGTACTTC. This sequence encodes CASSLLTGVNSYEQYF. Complete variable domain (other parts from reference TRBV5-8 and TRBJ2-7): EAGVTQSPTHLIKTRGQQATLRCSPISGHTSVYWYQQALGLGLQFLLWYDEGEERNRGNFPPRFSGRQFPNYSSELNVNALELEDSALYLCASSLLTGVNSYEQYFGPGTRLTVT.

The chain joins TRBV7-2 to TRBJ2-5; TRBD2 is a possible D gene (6 bases). Germline values: CDR1 SGHTA, CDR2 FQGNSA. V gave up 1 base and J gave up 4 bases, with 22 bases separating them. CDR3 length equals 18 residues. CDR3 protein: CASSLDGPGSVFGETQYF. The CDR3, as DNA: TGTGCCAGCAGCTTAGACGGCCCCGGGAGTGTGTTTGGAGAGACCCAGTACTTC.

V is TRBV13 and J is TRBJ2-2, with 13 bases fitting TRBD2. There are 16 residues in the CDR3. The V gene end was trimmed by 5 bases and the J gene end by 10 bases; junction bases not matched to a gene: 10. The germline V gene encodes CDR1 PRHDT and CDR2 FYEKMQ (reference sequence). This chain's CDR3 is CASSEGLAGRLEELFF. Written as DNA, the CDR3 is TGTGCCAGCAGCGAGGGACTAGCGGGAAGGTTGGAGGAGCTGTTTTTT.

The V and J genes are TRBV7-9 and TRBJ2-2, with D maybe TRBD2 (6 bases). Germline V gene data show CDR1 as SEHNR and CDR2 as FQNEAQ (reference sequence). The CDR3 length is 16 residues. V was cut by 0 bases and J by 3 bases, with 11 bases left in between. CDR3 protein: CASSLARGGYTGELFF. CDR3 bases: TGTGCCAGCAGCTTAGCGCGGGGCGGATACACCGGGGAGCTGTTTTTT.

The chain is built from TRBV13 and TRBJ2-1; D is undetermined. This CDR3 has 14 residues. The germline V gene has CDR1 PRHDT and CDR2 FYEKMQ (reference sequence). V lost 8 bases and J lost 0, with 11 bases in between. CDR3 nucleotides: TGTGCCAGCGCTGCCCGTAGCTCCTACAATGAGCAGTTCTTC. Translation gives CASAARSSYNEQFF.